A single sample gave rise to the 20 T cell receptor beta chains below, sequenced in a study of T cells in localized non-small cell lung cancer. Clones were sequenced by immunoSEQ multiplex PCR, and TCRdb holds only the in-frame ones, with some missing. Altogether around 890 clones are present, under 25% being singletons, with the ten largest covering over 15%. Here the sequenced sample was lung tumor tissue, taken before any cancer treatment. The receptors come from a female donor older than 55 with stage II squamous cell lung carcinoma.

The chain joins TRBV30 to TRBJ2-2; TRBD1 matches 9 bases. This CDR3 spans 18 amino acids. Germline CDR1 GTSNPN, CDR2 SVGIG (reference sequence). The J segment lost 6 bases and the V segment lost 6 bases, leaving 20 bases of the junction unmatched. The CDR3 region is CACTNTGGVNRAPGELFF. The CDR3 DNA sequence: TGTGCCTGCACCAATACAGGGGGCGTCAACAGAGCCCCCGGGGAGCTGTTTTTT.

This clone is labeled large. This sequence joins TRBV6-8 and TRBJ2-7, with TRBD2 matching 8 bases. CDR1 is MNHGY, CDR2 SAAAGT, per germline. The CDR3 contains 16 residues. After removal of 6 bases from V and 2 bases from J, the junction contained 12 bases not matched to a gene. CDR3 sequence (DNA): TGTGCCAGCAGCCCACGACTAGCGACGATCACCTACGAGCAGTACTTC. Residues: CASSPRLATITYEQYF.

V is TRBV18 and J is TRBJ2-2; D is ambiguous. This CDR3 spans 13 amino acids. Trimming shortened V by 3 bases and J by 6 bases, and 8 bases separated the two germline ends. Germline lookup yields CDR1 KGHSH and CDR2 LQKENI. Here the CDR3 reads CASSPSQSGELFF. In nucleotides, the CDR3 is TGTGCCAGCTCACCTTCTCAGTCCGGGGAGCTGTTTTTT. The complete variable domain, with remaining parts taken from reference TRBV18 and TRBJ2-2, reads NAGVMQNPRHLVRRRGQEARLRCSPMKGHSHVYWYRQLPEEGLKFMVYLQKENIIDESGMPKERFSAEFPKEGPSILRIQQVVRGDSAAYFCASSPSQSGELFFGEGSRLTVL.

The sample holds a few counts of this clone. V is TRBV11-3 and J is TRBJ2-1, with 10 nucleotides matching TRBD1. Looked up from germline, CDR1 is SGHNT and CDR2 is YENEEA. After removal of 2 bases from V and 6 bases from J, the junction contained 10 bases not matched to a gene. The CDR3 has 17 residues. CDR3 sequence reads: CASSLRVRDRGFNEQFF. Written as DNA, the CDR3 is TGTGCCAGCAGCTTAAGGGTCCGGGACAGGGGTTTCAATGAGCAGTTCTTC. The whole variable domain, remainder taken from reference TRBV11-3 and TRBJ2-1, is EAGVVQSPRYKIIEKKQPVAFWCNPISGHNTLYWYLQNLGQGPELLIRYENEEAVDDSQLPKDRFSAERLKGVDSTLKIQPAELGDSAVYLCASSLRVRDRGFNEQFFGPGTRLTVL.

This clone ranks as medium-sized. The chain links TRBV9 to TRBJ1-2, with 7 positions matching TRBD1. Germline values: CDR1 SGDLS, CDR2 YYNGEE. V gave up 4 bases and J gave up 8 bases; unmatched junction bases: 8. CDR3 size: 13 residues. For the CDR3, the DNA is TGTGCCAGCAGCCCAGGGGGGGGCTGGGGCTACACCTTC. Protein: CASSPGGGWGYTF.

The rearrangement links TRBV28 to TRBJ2-7, with TRBD1 identical over 11 bases. The CDR3 is made up of 14 amino acids. Germline values: CDR1 MDHEN, CDR2 SYDVKM. V lost 10 bases, J lost 3 bases, and 8 bases stayed unmatched. CDR3 protein: CATTWGTGGYEQYF. The CDR3, as DNA: TGTGCCACCACATGGGGGACAGGGGGCTACGAGCAGTACTTC.

The chain recombines TRBV18 with TRBJ2-1; D uncertain. The CDR3 is made up of 16 amino acids. Trimming took 3 bases from V and 1 from J, leaving 13 bases between them. Germline V gene lookup returns CDR1 KGHSH and CDR2 LQKENI. CDR3 sequence reads: CASSPMNSGSYNEQFF. The DNA of the CDR3 is TGTGCCAGCTCACCTATGAATTCCGGTTCCTACAATGAGCAGTTCTTC.

This clone was seen more than once but under ten times. The gene calls are TRBV18 and TRBJ1-1; 8 nucleotides match TRBD1. This CDR3 contains 14 residues. Germline V lookup: CDR1 KGHSH, CDR2 LQKENI. V dropped 4 bases and J dropped 8; count of bases not matched to a gene: 9. CDR3 sequence: CASSRGTGLREAFF. CDR3 sequence (DNA): TGTGCCAGCTCACGCGGGACAGGTCTTCGGGAAGCTTTCTTT.

As to this clone: Read data end 1 residue before the CDR3 end; the end is taken from the germline J gene. The V gene is TRBV10-3, the J gene TRBJ2-7, with D perhaps TRBD1 (6 bases). The CDR3 loop spans 13 amino acids. Germline CDR1 ENHRY, CDR2 SYGVKD. V was clipped by 2 bases and J by 5 bases, with 10 bases between them. CDR3 sequence: CAISELDRNEQYF. The part of the CDR3 DNA that was read is TGTGCCATCAGTGAGCTAGACAGGAACGAGCAGTAC.

This clone occurred a few times. The chain recombines TRBV6-8 with TRBJ1-2; tentatively, D is TRBD1 (6 bases). Trimming took 7 bases from V and 4 from J, leaving 13 bases between them. Per germline, CDR1 MNHGY and CDR2 SAAAGT. This CDR3 is 13 amino acids long. The CDR3 loop is CASKYRVGYGYTF. DNA for the CDR3: TGTGCCAGCAAATACAGGGTGGGCTATGGCTACACCTTC.

The chain joins TRBV5-1 to TRBJ2-3; no clear D. Germline assignment: CDR1 SGHRS and CDR2 YFSETQ. Trimming took off 0 bases at V and 7 bases at J, with 21 bases between the two ends. The CDR3 consists of 17 residues. The CDR3 protein is CASSLAVGPSLVNTQYF. CDR3 bases: TGCGCCAGCAGCTTGGCCGTCGGACCGTCCCTGGTAAATACGCAGTATTTT.

The table lists this clone with a few counts. This chain links TRBV19 with TRBJ2-5, with 7 bases identical to TRBD2. The CDR3 contains 12 residues. Germline lookup yields CDR1 LNHDA and CDR2 SQIVND (reference sequence). V shed 3 bases, J shed 5 bases, and the junction held 0 bases outside the gene matches. The CDR3 reads CASSIGGETQYF. The CDR3 nucleotides read TGTGCCAGTAGTATCGGGGGGGAGACCCAGTACTTC.

The genes are TRBV6-8 and TRBJ2-5; D gene unclear. Trimming took 5 bases from V and 1 from J, leaving 14 bases between them. The germline CDR1 and CDR2 sequences are MNHGY and SAAAGT. The CDR3 loop spans 15 amino acids. CDR3 in amino acids: CASSALEASQETQYF. Here the CDR3 DNA reads TGTGCCAGCAGTGCCCTTGAAGCCTCCCAAGAGACCCAGTACTTC.

There are a few counts of this clone. The CDR3 nucleotides read TGTGCCAGCAGTAGGGGGGGACAACTCTCCTACGAGCAGTACGTC. This sequence encodes CASSRGGQLSYEQYV. The rearrangement uses TRBV6-8 and TRBJ2-7; D is possibly TRBD2 (7 bases). CDR3 length: 15 amino acids. Deletions cut 5 bases from V and 0 bases from J, with 14 bases between. CDR1 and CDR2 (germline): MNHGY, SAAAGT.

This clone counts as medium-sized. The chain has TRBV9 and TRBJ2-5; TRBD1 matches at 10 bases. This CDR3 is built from 15 residues. V shed 3 bases, J shed 5 bases, and the junction held 7 bases outside the gene matches. CDR1 is SGDLS and CDR2 is YYNGEE in the germline V gene. CDR3 residues: CASSASGQGTETQYF. The CDR3 DNA sequence: TGTGCCAGCAGCGCGTCGGGACAGGGGACGGAGACCCAGTACTTC.

The CDR3 sequence: CASDRGWADTQYF. The CDR3 DNA follows: TGTGCCTCCGACAGGGGGTGGGCAGATACGCAGTATTTT. The chain employs TRBV30 and TRBJ2-3, with 9 bases matching TRBD1. The CDR3 consists of 13 residues. V shed 7 bases and J 4 bases; nucleotides not matched to a gene: 6. The germline gives CDR1 GTSNPN, CDR2 SVGIG (reference sequence).

Only a few counts were recorded for this clone. The J gene is TRBJ2-7, the V gene TRBV28, with TRBD1 matching 8 bases. The germline V gene has CDR1 MDHEN and CDR2 SYDVKM. The CDR3 extends over 13 amino acids. Trimming took 6 bases from V and 6 from J; bases not matched to a gene: 7. CDR3 residues: CASRPTTGVEQYV. CDR3 sequence (DNA): TGTGCCAGCAGACCCACGACAGGGGTCGAGCAGTACGTC.

Within the sample, this clone is hyperexpanded. One junction end does not reproduce the germline sequence, and a read error may be involved. V gene TRBV11-3 combines with J gene TRBJ2-7; D is possibly TRBD1 or TRBD2 (5 bases each). This CDR3 spans 15 amino acids. CDR1 and CDR2 from the germline V gene are SGHNT and YENEEA. CDR3 sequence: CASSLGTLGAYEQYF. Here the CDR3 DNA reads TGTGCTAGCAGCTTAGGGACCCTAGGAGCCTACGAGCAGTACTTC.

The V and J genes are TRBV6-8 and TRBJ2-7; 10 nucleotides align to TRBD2. CDR1 is MNHGY and CDR2 is SAAAGT in the germline V gene. V lost 8 bases to trimming and J lost 0 bases; unmatched junction nucleotides: 10. CDR3 length equals 16 residues. CDR3 loop: CASRPLAGVSSYEQYV. CDR3 sequence (DNA): TGTGCCAGCCGTCCGCTAGCGGGGGTAAGCTCCTACGAGCAGTACGTC.

The chain combines TRBV29-1 with TRBJ1-2; 7 positions match TRBD1. V lost 3 bases and J lost 6; bases outside the gene matches: 13. This CDR3 is built from 15 residues. Germline CDR1 reads SQVTM; CDR2 reads ANQGSEA. CDR3 region: CSVDPQGSAEHGYTF. The CDR3 nucleotides read TGCAGCGTTGATCCACAGGGGTCGGCTGAGCATGGCTACACCTTC.